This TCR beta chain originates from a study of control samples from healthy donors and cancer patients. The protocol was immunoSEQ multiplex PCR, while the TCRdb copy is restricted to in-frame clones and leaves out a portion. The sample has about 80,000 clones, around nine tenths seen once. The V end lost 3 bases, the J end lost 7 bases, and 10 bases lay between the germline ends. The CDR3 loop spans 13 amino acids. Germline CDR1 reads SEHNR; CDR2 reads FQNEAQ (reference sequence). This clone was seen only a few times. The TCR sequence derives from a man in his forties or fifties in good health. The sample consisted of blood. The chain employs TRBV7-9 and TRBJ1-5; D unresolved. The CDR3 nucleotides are TGTGCCAGCAGCTTGGTTGAGGGCCAGCCCCAGCATTTT. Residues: CASSLVEGQPQHF.